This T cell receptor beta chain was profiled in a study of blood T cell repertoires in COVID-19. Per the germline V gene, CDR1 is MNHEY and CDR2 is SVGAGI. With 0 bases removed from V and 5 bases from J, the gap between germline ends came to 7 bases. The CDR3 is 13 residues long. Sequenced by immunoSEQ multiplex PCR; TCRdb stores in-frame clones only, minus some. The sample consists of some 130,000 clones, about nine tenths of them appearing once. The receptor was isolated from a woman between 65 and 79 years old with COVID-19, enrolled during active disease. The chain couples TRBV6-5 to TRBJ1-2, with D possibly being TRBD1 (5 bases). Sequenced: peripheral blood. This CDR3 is CASSYSAGYGYTF. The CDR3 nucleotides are TGTGCCAGCAGTTACTCGGCAGGGTATGGCTACACCTTC.